Ten or more counts support the clone carrying this TCR beta chain. The data originate from a study of T cells after yellow fever vaccination. One entry per CDR3 protein, called by TCRdb with MiXCR from the 5' RACE reads. The top ten hold less than 25% of the sample, which has around 330,000 distinct CDR3 sequences, 3% to 4.5% seen once. The sequences come from PBMCs, collected on the day of the yellow fever booster vaccination. This sequence was found in a man aged 18 to 35 who received the YFV17D yellow fever vaccine.

The CDR3 here is CASSFSRAYEQFF. Here the CDR3 DNA reads TGTGCCAGCAGCTTTTCCAGGGCCTATGAGCAGTTCTTC. The genes are TRBV7-2 and TRBJ2-1; D possibly corresponds to TRBD1 (5 bases). Germline V CDR1 and CDR2: SGHTA, FQGNSA. The CDR3 extends over 13 amino acids. Trimming removed 3 bases at V and 8 bases at J, with 11 bases between.